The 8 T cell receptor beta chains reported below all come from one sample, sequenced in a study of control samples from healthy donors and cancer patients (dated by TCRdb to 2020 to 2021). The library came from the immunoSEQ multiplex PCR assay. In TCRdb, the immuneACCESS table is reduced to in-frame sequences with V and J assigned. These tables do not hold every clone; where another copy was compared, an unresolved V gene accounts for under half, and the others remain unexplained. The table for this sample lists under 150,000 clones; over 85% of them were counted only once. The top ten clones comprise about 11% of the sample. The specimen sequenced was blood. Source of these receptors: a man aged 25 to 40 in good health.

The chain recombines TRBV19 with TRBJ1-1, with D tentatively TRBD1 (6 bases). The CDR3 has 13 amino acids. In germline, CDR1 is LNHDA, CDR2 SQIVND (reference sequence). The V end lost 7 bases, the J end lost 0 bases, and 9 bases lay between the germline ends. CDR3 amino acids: CASTGQLNTEAFF. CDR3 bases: TGTGCCAGTACCGGACAGCTGAACACTGAAGCTTTCTTT. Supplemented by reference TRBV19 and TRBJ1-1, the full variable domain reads DGGITQSPKYLFRKEGQNVTLSCEQNLNHDAMYWYRQDPGQGLRLIYYSQIVNDFQKGDIAEGYSVSREKKESFPLTVTSAQKNPTAFYLCASTGQLNTEAFFGQGTRLTVV.

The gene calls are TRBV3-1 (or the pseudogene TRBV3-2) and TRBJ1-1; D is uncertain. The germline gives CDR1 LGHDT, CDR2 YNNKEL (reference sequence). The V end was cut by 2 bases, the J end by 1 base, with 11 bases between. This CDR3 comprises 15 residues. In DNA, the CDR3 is TGTGCCAGCAGCCAATTCCGTACAGCGAACACTGAAGCTTTCTTT. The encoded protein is CASSQFRTANTEAFF.

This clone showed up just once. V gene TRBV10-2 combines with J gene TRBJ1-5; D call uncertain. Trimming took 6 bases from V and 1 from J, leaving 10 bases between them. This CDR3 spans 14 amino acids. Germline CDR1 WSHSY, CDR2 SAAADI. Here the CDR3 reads CASSKGGSNQPQHF. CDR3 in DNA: TGCGCCAGCAGCAAAGGTGGGAGCAATCAGCCCCAGCATTTT.

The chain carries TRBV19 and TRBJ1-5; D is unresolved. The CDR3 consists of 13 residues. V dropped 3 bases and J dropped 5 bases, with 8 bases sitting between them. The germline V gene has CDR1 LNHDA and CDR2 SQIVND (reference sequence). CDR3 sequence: CASSMEWDQPQHF. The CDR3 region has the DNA TGTGCCAGTAGTATGGAGTGGGATCAGCCCCAGCATTTT.

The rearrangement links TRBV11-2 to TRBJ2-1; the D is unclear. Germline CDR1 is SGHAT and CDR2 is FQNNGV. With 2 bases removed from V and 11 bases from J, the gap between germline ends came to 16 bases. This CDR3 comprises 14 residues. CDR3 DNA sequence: TGTGCCAGCAGCTTATTAGCTGGGCTTATGAAGCAGTTCTTC. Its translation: CASSLLAGLMKQFF.

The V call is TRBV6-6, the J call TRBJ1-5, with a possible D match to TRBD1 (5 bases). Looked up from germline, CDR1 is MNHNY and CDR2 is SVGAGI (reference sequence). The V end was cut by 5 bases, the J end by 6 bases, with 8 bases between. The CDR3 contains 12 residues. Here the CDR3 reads CASSGGVQPQHF. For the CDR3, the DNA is TGTGCCAGCAGTGGAGGGGTTCAGCCCCAGCATTTT.

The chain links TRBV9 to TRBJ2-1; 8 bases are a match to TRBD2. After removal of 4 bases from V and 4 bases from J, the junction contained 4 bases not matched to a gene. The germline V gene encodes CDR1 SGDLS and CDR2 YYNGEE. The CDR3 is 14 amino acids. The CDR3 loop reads CASSSGTSYNEQFF. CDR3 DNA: TGTGCCAGCAGCTCCGGGACTAGTTACAATGAGCAGTTCTTC.

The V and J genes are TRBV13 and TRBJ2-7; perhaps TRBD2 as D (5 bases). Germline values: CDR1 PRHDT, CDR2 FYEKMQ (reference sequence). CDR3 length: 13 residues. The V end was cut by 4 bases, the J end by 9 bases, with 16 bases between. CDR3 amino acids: CASSSQTDEGQYF. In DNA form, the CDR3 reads TGTGCCAGCAGCTCTCAGACGGATGAGGGGCAGTACTTC.